These 17 T cell receptor beta chains originate from one sample sequenced in a study of T cells in Graves' hyperthyroidism and ophthalmopathy. The CDR3 regions of TCR beta were amplified from RNA transcripts. In the first-round RT-PCR of the TCR CDR3, the HTBI primer set was used. TCRdb reprocessed the multiplex PCR reads via MiXCR and lists one record per CDR3 protein. The repertoire holds about 59,000 distinct CDR3 sequences, with about 57% as singletons. What was sequenced was blood. These receptors were collected from a woman aged 55-75 years with Graves' ophthalmopathy.

The J gene is TRBJ1-6, the V gene TRBV10-3; TRBD1 agrees at 10 bases. Germline V CDR1 and CDR2: ENHRY, SYGVKD. The CDR3 is made up of 15 amino acids. V shed 4 bases and J 9 bases; nucleotides not matched to a gene: 6. CDR3 DNA: TGTGCCATCAGTGTACTCCGGGACAGGGGTTCACCCCTCCACTTT. Translated, it gives CAISVLRDRGSPLHF.

This clonotype was recorded many times. The chain links TRBV6-2 or TRBV6-3 to TRBJ2-7; D is perhaps TRBD1 (6 bases). The germline V gene has CDR1 MNHEY and CDR2 SVGEGT. Trimming took 2 bases from V and 4 from J, leaving 15 bases between them. The CDR3 runs to 15 residues. The CDR3 coding sequence is TGTGCCAGCAGTTACCTCAGGGGACCTAAGTACGAGCAGTACTTC. It specifies CASSYLRGPKYEQYF.

This clonotype was picked up many times. The chain has TRBV5-1 and TRBJ2-3; D is undetermined. Between the trimmed V and J ends, which lost 4 bases and 6 bases, there was a span of 12 bases. The CDR3 spans 13 residues. Germline V gene sequence: CDR1 SGHRS, CDR2 YFSETQ. CDR3: CASSINNEDTQYF. In DNA, the CDR3 is TGCGCCAGCAGCATCAACAACGAGGATACGCAGTATTTT.

This chain links TRBV24-1 with TRBJ1-3; D may be TRBD1 (5 bases). Trimming stripped 4 bases from V and 4 bases from J, with 10 bases between. The CDR3 extends over 14 amino acids. Germline CDR1 reads KGHDR; CDR2 reads SFDVKD. CDR3 residues: CATSDPTAGNTIYF. The DNA of the CDR3 is TGTGCCACCAGTGACCCGACAGCCGGAAACACCATATATTTT.

This clonotype was seen more than once but under ten times. The V and J genes are TRBV10-3 and TRBJ1-1; D unclear. Germline-derived CDR1 and CDR2 are ENHRY and SYGVKD. Trimming removed 6 bases at V and 1 base at J, with 9 bases between. The CDR3 totals 13 residues. The CDR3 DNA reads TGTGCCATCAGGCGGCAGGCGAACACTGAAGCTTTCTTT. Protein: CAIRRQANTEAFF.

The chain has TRBV2 and TRBJ2-7, with 10 bases that match TRBD1. Germline V gives CDR1 SNHLY, CDR2 FYNNEI. The CDR3 length is 15 residues. V dropped 6 bases and J dropped 4; count of bases not matched to a gene: 9. CDR3 amino acids: CASSQAGGQGYEQYF. CDR3 nucleotide sequence: TGTGCCAGCAGCCAAGCCGGGGGACAGGGGTACGAGCAGTACTTC.

The gene calls are TRBV5-5 and TRBJ2-2; the match to TRBD2 covers 7 bases. CDR3 size: 15 residues. V was clipped by 3 bases and J by 5 bases; unmatched bases: 7. Germline CDR1 SGHKS, CDR2 YYEKEE (reference sequence). CDR3 amino acids: CASSSTGGRTGELFF. The CDR3 DNA reads as TGTGCCAGCAGCTCGACGGGAGGTCGAACCGGGGAGCTGTTTTTT.

This clonotype was recorded at least ten times. The chain couples TRBV12-3 or TRBV12-4 to TRBJ2-2; 11 nucleotides agree with TRBD1. The CDR3 has 14 residues. Trimming took 6 bases from V and 6 from J; bases not matched to a gene: 3. Here the CDR3 reads CASRRTGGPGELFF. The CDR3 DNA sequence: TGTGCCAGCAGAAGGACAGGGGGCCCCGGGGAGCTGTTTTTT.

This clonotype was seen once. The chain has TRBV7-4 and TRBJ2-7; D might be TRBD1 (6 bases). Trimming removed 5 bases from V and 0 bases from J, with 14 bases in between. There are 15 residues in the CDR3. Looked up from germline, CDR1 is SGHVT and CDR2 is SQSDAQ. CDR3 in DNA: TGTGCCAGCAGCGCGACGCCAGGGGACTCCTACGAGCAGTACTTC. It encodes CASSATPGDSYEQYF.

This clonotype was counted at least ten times. The chain uses TRBV4-1 and TRBJ2-1, with D maybe TRBD2 (6 bases). The V end was cut by 4 bases, the J end by 0 bases, with 13 bases between. Germline CDR1 is MGHRA and CDR2 is YSYEKL. CDR3 length: 16 residues. The CDR3 loop is CASSRGAGNSYNEQFF. The CDR3 nucleotides are TGCGCCAGCAGCCGAGGGGCGGGAAACTCCTACAATGAGCAGTTCTTC.

The genes are TRBV6-4 and TRBJ2-7; 8 bases are a match to TRBD2. The CDR3 runs 14 residues. The J segment lost 4 bases and the V segment lost 4 bases, leaving 6 bases of the junction unmatched. The V gene's germline CDR1 is MRHNA and CDR2 SNTAGT. This chain's CDR3 is CASSVDGGEYEQYF. CDR3 nucleotide sequence: TGTGCCAGCAGTGTCGACGGGGGGGAGTACGAGCAGTACTTC.

This CDR3 is CSAGQGDTEAFF. CDR3 in DNA: TGCAGTGCTGGACAGGGGGACACTGAAGCTTTCTTT. The chain couples TRBV20-1 to TRBJ1-1; 10 bases match TRBD1. CDR1 and CDR2 (germline): DFQATT, SNEGSKA (reference sequence). With V trimmed by 5 bases and J by 3 bases, 0 bases remained unmatched. The CDR3 has 12 residues.

As for this clonotype: An end of the junction differs from the germline gene, which may be a read error. This chain uses TRBV20-1 with TRBJ2-6; 11 positions agree with TRBD2. Germline V lookup: CDR1 DFQATT, CDR2 SNEGSKA (reference sequence). CDR3 size: 15 residues. The CDR3 spells CSADTSSGRADVLTF. In DNA form, the CDR3 reads TGCAGTGCCGACACGAGTAGCGGGAGGGCCGACGTCCTGACTTTC.

Judged by abundance, this clonotype is medium-sized. This chain connects TRBV25-1 to TRBJ2-2, with D possibly TRBD1 on 6 matching bases. The CDR3 runs to 15 residues. Trimming removed 3 bases at V and 1 base at J, with 9 bases between. Germline CDR1 MGHDK, CDR2 SYGVNS. CDR3 loop: CASSDLQGNTGELFF. Here the CDR3 DNA reads TGTGCCAGCAGTGACCTACAGGGGAACACCGGGGAGCTGTTTTTT. The variable domain in full, completed from reference TRBV25-1 and TRBJ2-2, reads EADIYQTPRYLVIGTGKKITLECSQTMGHDKMYWYQQDPGMELHLIHYSYGVNSTEKGDLSSESTVSRIRTEHFPLTLESARPSHTSQYLCASSDLQGNTGELFFGEGSRLTVL.

The chain has TRBV20-1 and TRBJ1-6, with 7 nucleotides matching TRBD1. The CDR3 is 18 amino acids. Germline V CDR1 and CDR2: DFQATT, SNEGSKA (reference sequence). V trimming: 0 bases; J trimming: 9 bases; junction bases outside the gene matches: 17. The CDR3 reads CSARDQSGDSLVGSPLHF. CDR3 nucleotides: TGCAGTGCTAGAGACCAATCTGGGGACAGTTTGGTTGGTTCACCCCTCCACTTT.

This clonotype was counted ten times or more. The J gene is TRBJ2-3, the V gene TRBV29-1, with TRBD1 matching 11 bases. This CDR3 comprises 15 residues. V was clipped by 6 bases and J by 6 bases; unmatched bases: 11. Germline V gene sequence: CDR1 SQVTM, CDR2 ANQGSEA. The CDR3 DNA sequence: TGCAGCGTGAATCCCCCGGGACAGGGGGGGGATACGCAGTATTTT. Translated: CSVNPPGQGGDTQYF.

CDR3 sequence (DNA): TGTGCCAGCAGTTCCTACCCCCCCGCGAGCGAGGTAGGTACCGGGGAGCTGTTTTTT. Translation gives CASSSYPPASEVGTGELFF. The chain joins TRBV28 to TRBJ2-2; D call uncertain. The V end was cut by 4 bases, the J end by 5 bases, with 26 bases between. Germline V gene sequence: CDR1 MDHEN, CDR2 SYDVKM. CDR3 size: 19 residues.